The clone carrying this T cell receptor (beta chain) appeared many times. Its target is not known. The entry originates in a study of tumor-infiltrating lymphocytes in primary liver carcinoma. About the research overall: Surgery removed the patients' primary liver carcinoma. General study results and limits: Significantly larger top-250-clone fractions were found in tumors than in blood (p = 0.039).

The V gene's germline CDR1 is LGHNA and CDR2 YNFKEQ. V was cut by 3 bases and J by 4 bases, with 10 bases left in between. The CDR3 covers 13 residues. The investigators made TCR beta cDNA from approximately 0.5 ug total RNA, using a constant-region primer. Sequencing libraries for TCR beta derived from three nested multiplex PCR rounds that used slightly modified ARM-PCR. Running 10 cycles apiece, the first two PCR rounds relied on TRBV1-TRBV30 forward primers together with a C-beta reverse primer. TCRdb itself ran the multiplex PCR reads through MiXCR, one entry per CDR3 protein. This sample has 150,000 to 200,000 distinct CDR3 sequences, with less than 65% found just once. The source of the blood RNA was unsorted whole blood, and germline DNA was extracted as well.

The specimen sequenced was peripheral blood. The clonotype was recovered from a man in his forties or fifties with primary liver carcinoma and hepatitis B virus infection. The rearrangement links TRBV4-2 to TRBJ2-7; D remains unclear. This CDR3 reads CASSQFFLYEQYF. CDR3 sequence (DNA): TGTGCCAGCAGCCAGTTTTTCCTTTACGAGCAGTACTTC.